These 30 T cell receptor beta chains came from one sample sequenced in a study of CD8 T cells in ankylosing spondylitis. TCRdb re-derived calls from the 5' RACE reads in MiXCR, one entry per CDR3 protein. The table lists roughly 150,000 distinct CDR3 sequences, under 35% of them singletons. Sequenced material: synovial fluid, either unsorted or a sorted T cell fraction (not recorded which). These receptors were collected from a male donor with ankylosing spondylitis.

This clonotype came up a few times. The V and J genes are TRBV27 and TRBJ1-2; perhaps TRBD1 as D (6 bases). Trimming cost V 6 bases and J 4 bases, with 15 bases left between them. This CDR3 is built from 14 residues. Germline CDR1 and CDR2: MNHEY and SMNVEV (reference sequence). In DNA, the CDR3 is TGTGCCAGCAGACCCACAGGGATCGGCTATGGCTACACCTTC. It codes for CASRPTGIGYGYTF.

This clonotype was counted a few times. This sequence joins TRBV4-3 and TRBJ2-3, with TRBD2 as a possible D gene (6 bases). The V end lost 4 bases, the J end lost 3 bases, and 14 bases lay between the germline ends. The germline V gene encodes CDR1 LGHNA and CDR2 YSLEER. The CDR3 covers 15 residues. CDR3 sequence (DNA): TGCGCCAGCAGCCTAGCGGCGGGAACAACAGATACGCAGTATTTT. It encodes CASSLAAGTTDTQYF.

This clonotype appeared once. The V gene is TRBV28, the J gene TRBJ2-1; 13 bases agree with TRBD2. From germline, CDR1 is MDHEN and CDR2 SYDVKM. V was clipped by 4 bases and J by 9 bases; unmatched bases: 15. This CDR3 region has 18 residues. CDR3 nucleotides: TGTGCCAGCAGTTCCCTACTAGCGGGAGGGAAGGGGAGGGGTGAGCAGTTCTTC. Translated, it gives CASSSLLAGGKGRGEQFF. The full variable domain, completed using reference TRBV28 and TRBJ2-1, is DVKVTQSSRYLVKRTGEKVFLECVQDMDHENMFWYRQDPGLGLRLIYFSYDVKMKEKGDIPEGYSVSREKKERFSLILESASTNQTSMYLCASSSLLAGGKGRGEQFFGPGTRLTVL.

This clonotype was found a few times. The CDR3 region is CASSQERDRGDTQYF. The CDR3 DNA is TGCGCCAGCAGCCAAGAACGGGACAGAGGAGATACGCAGTATTTT. This chain links TRBV4-3 with TRBJ2-3, with 7 bases lining up with TRBD1. Germline V gene lookup returns CDR1 LGHNA and CDR2 YSLEER. This CDR3 contains 15 residues. With 0 bases clipped from V and 5 bases from J, the junction kept 5 bases outside the gene matches.

The sample holds a few counts of this clonotype. This chain links TRBV7-3 with TRBJ2-1, with 7 bases aligning to TRBD2. The V segment lost 1 base and the J segment 8 bases; nucleotides outside the gene matches: 8. The length of the CDR3 is 15 residues. Germline V gene sequence: CDR1 SGHTA, CDR2 FQGTGA. The CDR3: CASSLRGGNNDEQFF. The CDR3 DNA sequence: TGTGCCAGCAGCTTAAGGGGGGGGAATAATGATGAGCAGTTCTTC.

By its share, this clonotype is medium-sized (0.01 to 0.1%). The chain recombines TRBV20-1 with TRBJ1-2; possibly TRBD1 for D (6 bases). Per the germline V gene, CDR1 is DFQATT and CDR2 is SNEGSKA (reference sequence). V dropped 4 bases and J dropped 8 bases, with 11 bases sitting between them. The CDR3 spans 11 residues. The CDR3 spells CSATRTEGYTF. CDR3 DNA sequence: TGCAGTGCTACCCGGACAGAGGGCTACACCTTC.

This sequence joins TRBV12-3 or TRBV12-4 and TRBJ1-2, with 7 bases aligning to TRBD1. The V segment lost 4 bases and the J segment 3 bases; nucleotides outside the gene matches: 8. This CDR3 is 15 amino acids long. The CDR3 DNA is TGTGCCAGCAGTTCCTCCGGGACAGTACACTATGGCTACACCTTC. It codes for CASSSSGTVHYGYTF.

The J gene is TRBJ1-5, the V gene TRBV2; 7 nucleotides match TRBD1. The germline V gene has CDR1 SNHLY and CDR2 FYNNEI. The CDR3 is made up of 14 amino acids. J lost 2 bases, V lost 6 bases, and 4 bases had no gene match. Here the CDR3 reads CASSTGEGNQPQHF. Here the CDR3 DNA reads TGTGCCAGCAGCACAGGGGAGGGCAATCAGCCCCAGCATTTT.

This clonotype was picked up a small number of times. The chain is built from TRBV12-3 or TRBV12-4 and TRBJ2-2; 8 bases agree with TRBD1. The CDR3 spans 15 residues. After removal of 6 bases from V and 0 bases from J, the junction contained 3 bases not matched to a gene. For the CDR3, the DNA is TGTGCCAGCAGGCGGACAGGGACGAACACCGGGGAGCTGTTTTTT. Protein sequence: CASRRTGTNTGELFF.

This clonotype has just a few counts. The chain carries TRBV6-1 and TRBJ1-2; the match to TRBD1 covers 10 bases. V shed 6 bases, J shed 8 bases, and the junction held 9 bases outside the gene matches. Germline CDR1 MNHNS, CDR2 SASEGT. The CDR3 totals 14 residues. The chain's CDR3 is CASRTRQGAEGYTF. In DNA, the CDR3 is TGTGCCAGCAGGACCCGACAGGGGGCAGAAGGCTACACCTTC.

This chain links TRBV7-9 with TRBJ1-1, with D uncertain. CDR1 is SEHNR and CDR2 is FQNEAQ in the germline V gene (reference sequence). V was clipped by 2 bases and J by 6 bases, with 13 bases between them. The CDR3 is 14 residues long. The CDR3 nucleotides are TGTGCCAGCAGCTTAAGTGGAGGTACCCCTGAAGCTTTCTTT. It specifies CASSLSGGTPEAFF.

This clonotype appeared many times. This chain joins TRBV5-1 and TRBJ2-1, with D maybe TRBD1 (6 bases). Trimming took off 4 bases at V and 6 bases at J, with 14 bases between the two ends. The CDR3 consists of 14 residues. The germline V gene has CDR1 SGHRS and CDR2 YFSETQ. The CDR3 sequence: CASSPDGQSNEQFF. For the CDR3, the DNA is TGCGCCAGCAGCCCCGACGGACAGTCCAATGAGCAGTTCTTC.

The rearrangement links TRBV7-9 to TRBJ2-7, with TRBD1 matching 9 bases. CDR1 and CDR2 from the germline V gene are SEHNR and FQNEAQ (reference sequence). With V trimmed by 5 bases and J by 5 bases, 10 bases remained unmatched. This CDR3 comprises 15 residues. CDR3 sequence reads: CASSRPDRGSHEQYF. In nucleotides, the CDR3 is TGTGCCAGCAGCCGGCCGGACAGGGGATCCCACGAGCAGTACTTC.

The rearrangement joins TRBV7-2 to TRBJ1-6, with TRBD1 as a possible D gene (6 bases). V was trimmed by 0 bases and J by 7 bases, leaving 10 bases between them. The CDR3 length is 15 residues. The germline V gene encodes CDR1 SGHTA and CDR2 FQGNSA. The CDR3 coding sequence is TGTGCCAGCAGCTTAGCCGGGACACCGAATTCACCCCTCCACTTT. Its translation is CASSLAGTPNSPLHF.

The chain recombines TRBV7-3 with TRBJ2-3; 14 nucleotides match TRBD2. V shed 5 bases, J shed 4 bases, and the junction held 2 bases outside the gene matches. Germline CDR1 SGHTA, CDR2 FQGTGA. The CDR3 loop spans 15 amino acids. CDR3 region: CASSGGLAGADTQYF. The CDR3 DNA is TGTGCCAGCAGCGGGGGACTAGCGGGGGCAGATACGCAGTATTTT. The variable domain in full, completed from reference TRBV7-3 and TRBJ2-3, reads GAGVSQTPSNKVTEKGKYVELRCDPISGHTALYWYRQSLGQGPEFLIYFQGTGAADDSGLPNDRFFAVRPEGSVSTLKIQRTERGDSAVYLCASSGGLAGADTQYFGPGTRLTVL.

This clonotype was counted between two and nine times. This rearrangement joins TRBV4-2 to TRBJ2-5; 10 bases map to TRBD1. Trimming removed 4 bases from V and 0 bases from J; junction bases left unmatched: 8. The CDR3 length is 17 residues. The germline CDR1 and CDR2 sequences are LGHNA and YNFKEQ. CDR3 region: CASSLTQGQGNQETQYF. CDR3 sequence (DNA): TGTGCCAGCAGCCTTACCCAGGGACAGGGGAACCAAGAGACCCAGTACTTC.

This clonotype has at least ten counts. The chain is built from TRBV20-1 and TRBJ2-2, with D unresolved. This CDR3 is built from 15 residues. Germline CDR1 is DFQATT and CDR2 is SNEGSKA (reference sequence). V lost 0 bases to trimming and J lost 8 bases, with 16 bases between them. CDR3 sequence (DNA): TGCAGTGCTAGAGATGCACTACGGGCCCGGGGGGAGCTGTTTTTT. Translating it yields CSARDALRARGELFF.

This clonotype was detected a few times. This rearrangement joins TRBV7-9 to TRBJ2-7, with unresolved D. Germline CDR1 and CDR2: SEHNR and FQNEAQ (reference sequence). This CDR3 is 15 amino acids long. Trimming stripped 5 bases from V and 7 bases from J, with 21 bases between. The chain's CDR3 is CASSNTQTVPREQYF. As DNA, the CDR3 is TGTGCCAGCAGCAACACGCAAACTGTCCCCCGGGAGCAGTACTTC.

This clonotype has a count of ten or more. The chain uses TRBV12-3 or TRBV12-4 and TRBJ1-2; no reliable D call. The CDR3 runs to 12 residues. V dropped 3 bases and J dropped 3 bases, with 5 bases sitting between them. The CDR3 DNA reads as TGTGCCAGCAGTTTGCTCGACTATGGCTACACCTTC. Residues: CASSLLDYGYTF.

This rearrangement joins TRBV20-1 to TRBJ2-1, with no clear D. The CDR3 covers 14 residues. CDR1 and CDR2 (germline): DFQATT, SNEGSKA (reference sequence). The V end lost 3 bases, the J end lost 1 base, and 10 bases lay between the germline ends. In nucleotides, the CDR3 is TGCAGTGCTAGGGGGTGGGGTTCCTACAATGAGCAGTTCTTC. This gives the protein CSARGWGSYNEQFF.

This chain joins TRBV16 and TRBJ1-5; unclear D gene. Germline V gives CDR1 KGHSY, CDR2 FQNENV. The CDR3 runs 15 residues. The V and J ends lost 4 bases and 7 bases respectively, with 17 bases between them. CDR3: CASSRTDLKGQPQHF. The CDR3 nucleotides are TGTGCCAGCAGCCGTACTGACCTAAAGGGACAGCCCCAGCATTTT.

CDR3 DNA: TGTGCCAGCAGTTATAACTCACAGTACGAGCAGTACTTC. Protein sequence: CASSYNSQYEQYF. The chain carries TRBV6-6 and TRBJ2-7; the D is unclear. Germline V gene data show CDR1 as MNHNY and CDR2 as SVGAGI (reference sequence). The CDR3 spans 13 residues. V gave up 3 bases and J gave up 4 bases, with 10 bases separating them.

This clonotype was observed a single time. A junction boundary mismatches the germline segment, possibly from a read error. The rearrangement uses TRBV7-2 and TRBJ1-4; no reliable D call. The CDR3 is made up of 15 amino acids. From germline, CDR1 is SGHTA and CDR2 FQGNSA. CDR3 protein: CANSRSTATNEKLFF. The CDR3 DNA sequence: TGTGCCAACAGCCGAAGCACGGCAACTAATGAAAAACTGTTTTTT.

The J gene is TRBJ2-1, the V gene TRBV10-3; D might be TRBD2 (5 bases). V was clipped by 10 bases and J by 8 bases, with 15 bases between them. CDR3 length: 12 amino acids. Germline CDR1 is ENHRY and CDR2 is SYGVKD. The CDR3 coding sequence is TGTGCCACCGCCTCTAACGGGGATGAGCAGTTCTTC. Protein product: CATASNGDEQFF.

By its share, this clonotype is medium-sized. The genes are TRBV4-2 and TRBJ2-2; 13 nucleotides line up with TRBD2. The V and J ends lost 0 bases and 5 bases, in that order; junction bases with no gene match: 3. Germline assignment: CDR1 LGHNA and CDR2 YNFKEQ. CDR3 length: 17 amino acids. The CDR3 coding sequence is TGTGCCAGCAGCCAAGAACTAGCGGGAGGGCGGACCGGGGAGCTGTTTTTT. This gives the protein CASSQELAGGRTGELFF.

The gene calls are TRBV20-1 and TRBJ2-2; D remains ambiguous. The ends were cut back, 7 bases at V and 4 bases at J, with 16 bases in the middle. The CDR3 runs 14 residues. Germline loops: CDR1 DFQATT, CDR2 SNEGSKA (reference sequence). CDR3 coding DNA: TGCAGTGTTACCCGCGGCTGGCCCACCGGGGAGCTGTTTTTT. Its translation: CSVTRGWPTGELFF.

The rearrangement joins TRBV18 to TRBJ2-7; 11 positions match TRBD2. The CDR3 has 15 residues. Germline lookup yields CDR1 KGHSH and CDR2 LQKENI. The V segment lost 3 bases and the J segment 4 bases; nucleotides outside the gene matches: 5. CDR3 in DNA: TGTGCCAGCTCACCGCTAGCGGGAGGAGGGTACGAGCAGTACTTC. Translated, it gives CASSPLAGGGYEQYF.

This clonotype was counted a few times. The chain uses TRBV9 and TRBJ1-3; D possibly corresponds to TRBD1 (6 bases). The V and J ends lost 2 bases and 4 bases respectively, with 10 bases between them. The CDR3 has 14 amino acids. Germline CDR1 and CDR2: SGDLS and YYNGEE. The CDR3 protein is CASSVPGDGNTIYF. CDR3 in DNA: TGTGCCAGCAGCGTTCCAGGGGACGGAAACACCATATATTTT.

The J gene is TRBJ2-1, the V gene TRBV30; a possible D gene is TRBD2 (6 bases). Germline V gene lookup returns CDR1 GTSNPN and CDR2 SVGIG (reference sequence). V lost 5 bases and J 3 bases, leaving 8 bases between the germline ends. The CDR3 loop spans 12 amino acids. The CDR3 sequence is CAWGGDYNEQFF. CDR3 bases: TGTGCCTGGGGAGGGGACTACAATGAGCAGTTCTTC.

In its sample, this clonotype was seen many times. The chain carries TRBV20-1 and TRBJ2-1; TRBD2 aligns across 9 bases. CDR3 length: 16 residues. Trimming at V came to 0 bases and at J to 2 bases, leaving 5 bases not matched to a gene. Per germline, CDR1 DFQATT and CDR2 SNEGSKA (reference sequence). The CDR3 DNA reads as TGCAGTGCTAGAGACCCGACTAGCGGAACCTACAATGAGCAGTTCTTC. This codes for CSARDPTSGTYNEQFF.